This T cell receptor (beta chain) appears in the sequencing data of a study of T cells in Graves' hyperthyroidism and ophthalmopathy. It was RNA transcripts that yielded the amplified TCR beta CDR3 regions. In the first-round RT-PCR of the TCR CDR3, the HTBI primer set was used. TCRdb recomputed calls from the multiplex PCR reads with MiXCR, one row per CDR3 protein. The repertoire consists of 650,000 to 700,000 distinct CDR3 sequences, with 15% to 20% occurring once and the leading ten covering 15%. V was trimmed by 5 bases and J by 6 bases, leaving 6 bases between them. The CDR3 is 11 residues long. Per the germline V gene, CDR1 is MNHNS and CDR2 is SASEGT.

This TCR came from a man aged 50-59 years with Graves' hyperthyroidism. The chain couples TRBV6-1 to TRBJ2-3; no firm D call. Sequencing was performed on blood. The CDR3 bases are TGTGCCAGCAGTCACATCGATACGCAGTATTTT. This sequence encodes CASSHIDTQYF.